In this sample, the clone carrying this T cell receptor (beta chain) turned up many times. The CDR3 runs 12 residues. Germline CDR1 is DFQATT and CDR2 is SNEGSKA (reference sequence). Trimming stripped 3 bases from V and 0 bases from J, with 5 bases between. Unique molecular identifiers were incorporated during preparation of the TCRbeta library. TCRdb re-derived calls from the PCR reads in MiXCR, one entry per CDR3 protein. The repertoire includes 240,000 or so distinct CDR3 sequences, 12% of them detected once, and over 2.5% sits in the top ten. The source of the sample is a study of T-cell reconstitution after alpha-beta-depleted transplantation in children.

This specimen consisted of PBMCs from the stem cell graft donor, obtained from the stem cell graft. The J gene is TRBJ2-5, the V gene TRBV20-1; D is unresolved. The TCR originated in a human donor who donated a stem cell graft to a child with acute lymphoblastic leukemia. The CDR3 loop reads CSARRYQETQYF. In nucleotides, the CDR3 is TGCAGTGCTAGGAGGTACCAAGAGACCCAGTACTTC.